This T cell receptor (beta chain) is drawn from a study of PD-1 blockade in classical Hodgkin lymphoma. Findings of the study overall: Repertoire difference causes, possibly disease activity or prior therapy, remain undefined.

The repertoire was sequenced with immunoSEQ multiplex PCR; TCRdb's copy has only in-frame clones and lacks some. The sample lists tens of thousands of clones, about 70% occurring once. Time point here: cycle 4 day 1 (C4D1), after about 6 weeks of nivolumab. The patients all showed relapse after autologous stem cell transplantation, while their brentuximab vedotin exposure varied. Complete response, partial response or progressive disease was recorded as best response. Trimming pared 4 bases from V and 3 bases from J, leaving 17 bases between. The V gene's germline CDR1 is SGHDN and CDR2 FVKESK. The CDR3 is 16 amino acids. This clone was seen more than once but under ten times. What it recognizes is unknown.

V and J are TRBV14 and TRBJ2-3; TRBD2 might be the D (6 bases). The source of this sequence is a human donor with classical Hodgkin lymphoma. This specimen was peripheral blood mononuclear cells (PBMCs), taken before the fourth cycle of nivolumab. The CDR3 reads CASSRQAAGSTDTQYF. DNA of the CDR3: TGTGCCAGCAGCCGCCAAGCCGCCGGGAGTACAGATACGCAGTATTTT. Supplemented by reference TRBV14 and TRBJ2-3, the full variable domain reads EAGVTQFPSHSVIEKGQTVTLRCDPISGHDNLYWYRRVMGKEIKFLLHFVKESKQDESGMPNNRFLAERTGGTYSTLKVQPAELEDSGVYFCASSRQAAGSTDTQYFGPGTRLTVL.